What follows are 14 T cell receptor beta chains derived from one specimen sequenced in a study of cytomegalovirus exposure and HLA in healthy donors. Sequenced by immunoSEQ multiplex PCR; TCRdb stores in-frame clones only, minus some. This repertoire shows 150,000 to 200,000 clones, about 81% found once; its top ten account for roughly 1.2%. Sequenced sample: PBMCs. Receptor source: a woman aged 25 to 45 in good health and CMV-seronegative.

The chain employs TRBV18 and TRBJ1-1; 7 positions match TRBD1. Trimming cost V 4 bases and J 3 bases; bases outside gene matches: 2. This CDR3 has 13 amino acids. Looked up from germline, CDR1 is KGHSH and CDR2 is LQKENI. CDR3 coding DNA: TGTGCCAGCTCACGCACAGGGGACACTGAAGCTTTCTTT. This codes for CASSRTGDTEAFF. The full variable domain, rest sourced from reference TRBV18 and TRBJ1-1, is NAGVMQNPRHLVRRRGQEARLRCSPMKGHSHVYWYRQLPEEGLKFMVYLQKENIIDESGMPKERFSAEFPKEGPSILRIQQVVRGDSAAYFCASSRTGDTEAFFGQGTRLTVV.

The chain couples TRBV25-1 to TRBJ2-2, with TRBD2 matching over 7 bases. Germline lookup yields CDR1 MGHDK and CDR2 SYGVNS. The CDR3 loop spans 15 amino acids. Trimming took 6 bases from V and 3 from J; bases not matched to a gene: 7. As DNA, the CDR3 is TGTGCCAGCAGCCCGGGGGGACTCCACACCGGGGAGCTGTTTTTT. Protein product: CASSPGGLHTGELFF.

The chain uses TRBV30 and TRBJ1-4; 7 nucleotides agree with TRBD1. V lost 3 bases to trimming and J lost 8 bases; unmatched junction nucleotides: 15. This CDR3 is 16 amino acids long. Germline CDR1 GTSNPN, CDR2 SVGIG (reference sequence). CDR3 nucleotides: TGTGCCTGGAGCGGTAGTCTATTGAGCAGGGGGGAAAAACTGTTTTTT. As protein: CAWSGSLLSRGEKLFF.

The CDR3 DNA sequence: TGTGCCTGGAGTGCCCTAGCGGTTAACACCGGGGAGCTGTTTTTT. Its translation: CAWSALAVNTGELFF. The chain combines TRBV30 with TRBJ2-2, with TRBD2 matching over 7 bases. Looked up from germline, CDR1 is GTSNPN and CDR2 is SVGIG (reference sequence). V was clipped by 1 base and J by 2 bases; unmatched bases: 4. This CDR3 has 15 residues.

The chain's CDR3 is CASSAQGRRTEAFF. The CDR3 DNA reads as TGTGCCAGCAGTGCCCAGGGTAGACGTACGGAAGCTTTCTTT. The chain recombines TRBV25-1 with TRBJ1-1; possible D gene TRBD1, 5 bases. This CDR3 contains 14 residues. V lost 4 bases and J lost 8, with 17 bases in between. Looked up from germline, CDR1 is MGHDK and CDR2 is SYGVNS.

The gene calls are TRBV6-5 and TRBJ1-1; D perhaps matches TRBD1 (6 bases). This CDR3 has 13 amino acids. Looked up from germline, CDR1 is MNHEY and CDR2 is SVGAGI. V was pared by 2 bases and J by 10 bases, with 14 bases between. The CDR3 loop reads CASSYESQGIAFF. For the CDR3, the DNA is TGTGCCAGCAGTTACGAATCGCAGGGGATAGCTTTCTTT.

The chain joins TRBV25-1 to TRBJ1-4; D may be TRBD1 (5 bases). The CDR3 spans 16 residues. The V gene's germline CDR1 is MGHDK and CDR2 SYGVNS. The germline V and J ends were trimmed by 2 bases and 0 bases, with 10 bases remaining between them. The CDR3 here is CASSEGQGTTNEKLFF. As DNA, the CDR3 is TGTGCCAGCAGTGAAGGGCAGGGAACAACTAATGAAAAACTGTTTTTT.

This clone was seen a handful of times. V and J are TRBV28 and TRBJ2-5; 15 nucleotides match TRBD2. Germline V gives CDR1 MDHEN, CDR2 SYDVKM. The CDR3 extends over 17 amino acids. The ends lost 5 bases at V and 5 bases at J; junction bases unmatched: 9. The CDR3 DNA reads TGTGCCAGCAGTCCCCTCGGGACTAGCGGGGGGTGGGAGACCCAGTACTTC. It encodes CASSPLGTSGGWETQYF.

A single count supports this clone. This rearrangement joins TRBV5-8 to TRBJ2-6; D is perhaps TRBD1 (5 bases). The V and J ends lost 3 bases and 0 bases respectively, with 13 bases between them. The CDR3 totals 17 residues. Germline V gene lookup returns CDR1 SGHTS and CDR2 YDEGEE. The CDR3 region has the DNA TGTGCCAGCAGCTACCCAGGGTGGCCCTCTGGGGCCAACGTCCTGACTTTC. Translating gives CASSYPGWPSGANVLTF.

The V gene is TRBV28, the J gene TRBJ1-4; 12 nucleotides line up with TRBD1. This CDR3 is 16 amino acids long. Germline CDR1 and CDR2: MDHEN and SYDVKM. V trimming: 10 bases; J trimming: 5 bases; junction bases outside the gene matches: 11. CDR3 protein: CATKLGQGALNEKLFF. The CDR3 nucleotides are TGTGCCACTAAGCTGGGACAGGGGGCCTTAAATGAAAAACTGTTTTTT.

In DNA form, the CDR3 reads TGCGCCAGCAGTCAAAGCGGGGGGACCTACAATGAGCAGTTCTTC. Protein product: CASSQSGGTYNEQFF. The chain links TRBV5-1 to TRBJ2-1; 9 nucleotides match TRBD2. The trim removed 5 bases at V and 2 bases at J, leaving 5 bases unmatched. Per germline, CDR1 SGHRS and CDR2 YFSETQ. There are 15 residues in the CDR3.

The chain has TRBV5-1 and TRBJ2-7; maybe TRBD2 (6 bases). Germline values: CDR1 SGHRS, CDR2 YFSETQ. Trimming left V 1 base short and J 1 base short, with 15 bases between. This CDR3 is 16 amino acids long. This CDR3 is CASSLFLRGRSYEQYF. CDR3 coding DNA: TGCGCCAGCAGCTTGTTTCTCCGGGGGAGGTCCTACGAGCAGTACTTC.

The chain links TRBV9 to TRBJ2-1, with 10 bases lining up with TRBD2. Germline V lookup: CDR1 SGDLS, CDR2 YYNGEE. The CDR3 consists of 15 residues. With V trimmed by 2 bases and J by 3 bases, 2 bases remained unmatched. Written as DNA, the CDR3 is TGTGCCAGCAGCGTCGGACTAGCGGACTACAATGAGCAGTTCTTC. This translates into CASSVGLADYNEQFF.

This chain links TRBV6-1 with TRBJ2-2, with 7 bases fitting TRBD2. CDR3 length: 14 amino acids. The junction had 0 bases not matched to a gene; V was cut back by 1 base and J by 4 bases. CDR1 and CDR2 (germline): MNHNS, SASEGT. CDR3 loop: CASSEGGGTGELFF. CDR3 in DNA: TGTGCCAGCAGTGAAGGGGGGGGCACCGGGGAGCTGTTTTTT.